Presented here are 30 T cell receptor beta chains from one specimen sequenced in a study of glioma-infiltrating T cells after dendritic cell vaccination. Libraries were prepared by immunoSEQ multiplex PCR; TCRdb keeps only in-frame clonotypes and omits some of them. The table lists roughly 51,000 clones, 85% to 90% of them singletons. Specimen: blood, collected before dendritic cell vaccination. The receptor set was obtained from a human donor with glioblastoma.

The chain employs TRBV5-1 and TRBJ1-1, with 7 bases identical to TRBD1. The CDR3 consists of 16 residues. Germline trimming cut 1 base from V and 0 bases from J; bases unmatched to any gene: 6. The V gene's germline CDR1 is SGHRS and CDR2 YFSETQ. CDR3 amino acids: CASSLLPGQMNTEAFF. The CDR3 DNA reads as TGCGCCAGCAGCTTGTTGCCGGGACAGATGAACACTGAAGCTTTCTTT.

The rearrangement uses TRBV7-9 and TRBJ1-1; TRBD1 matches at 9 bases. The germline V gene has CDR1 SEHNR and CDR2 FQNEAQ (reference sequence). After removal of 1 base from V and 2 bases from J, the junction contained 2 bases not matched to a gene. There are 15 residues in the CDR3. CDR3 loop: CASSLGQGGNTEAFF. CDR3 DNA sequence: TGTGCCAGCAGCTTAGGACAGGGGGGTAACACTGAAGCTTTCTTT. The full variable domain, its missing parts supplied by reference TRBV7-9 and TRBJ1-1, is DTGVSQNPRHKITKRGQNVTFRCDPISEHNRLYWYRQTLGQGPEFLTYFQNEAQLEKSRLLSDRFSAERPKGSFSTLEIQRTEQGDSAMYLCASSLGQGGNTEAFFGQGTRLTVV.

This clone came up once. The chain has TRBV29-1 and TRBJ1-3; 7 bases line up with TRBD1. The J segment lost 11 bases and the V segment lost 3 bases, leaving 10 bases of the junction unmatched. The CDR3 totals 13 residues. The V gene's germline CDR1 is SQVTM and CDR2 ANQGSEA. The CDR3 loop reads CSVERQGTTAIYF. The DNA for the CDR3 is TGCAGCGTTGAGCGACAGGGCACCACGGCCATATATTTT.

This clone has a single count. V and J are TRBV7-2 and TRBJ2-5; possibly TRBD2 for D (7 bases). There are 16 residues in the CDR3. Germline-derived CDR1 and CDR2 are SGHTA and FQGNSA. Trimming took 1 base from V and 0 from J, leaving 12 bases between them. The CDR3 DNA reads TGTGCCAGCAGCTTAGAACGGGGGGCCTACCAAGAGACCCAGTACTTC. Protein sequence: CASSLERGAYQETQYF.

This chain joins TRBV11-3 and TRBJ2-3, with 12 bases aligning to TRBD2. From germline, CDR1 is SGHNT and CDR2 YENEEA. CDR3 length: 15 residues. The J segment lost 6 bases and the V segment lost 3 bases, leaving 4 bases of the junction unmatched. Here the CDR3 DNA reads TGTGCCAGCAGCTTCCTAGCGGGGGGGCTTGATACGCAGTATTTT. Translation: CASSFLAGGLDTQYF.

The chain links TRBV4-2 to TRBJ1-4, with 7 bases lining up with TRBD1. Germline CDR1 reads LGHNA; CDR2 reads YNFKEQ. The CDR3 sequence is 16 residues long. Trimming took 4 bases from V and 3 from J; bases not matched to a gene: 8. The CDR3 region is CASSPQGGTANEKLFF. The CDR3 nucleotides read TGTGCCAGCAGCCCTCAGGGGGGAACGGCTAATGAAAAACTGTTTTTT.

The rearrangement uses TRBV5-1 and TRBJ1-1, with D uncertain. The CDR3 consists of 13 residues. Germline loops: CDR1 SGHRS, CDR2 YFSETQ. The V and J ends lost 0 bases and 3 bases respectively, with 6 bases between them. CDR3: CASSLVLDTEAFF. CDR3 in DNA: TGCGCCAGCAGCTTGGTACTGGACACTGAAGCTTTCTTT.

The CDR3 loop reads CASSLGTQGLNQPQHF. CDR3 nucleotide sequence: TGTGCCAGCAGCTTAGGGACACAGGGGTTGAATCAGCCCCAGCATTTT. The chain uses TRBV11-2 and TRBJ1-5, with 7 positions matching TRBD1. This CDR3 contains 16 residues. The germline CDR1 and CDR2 sequences are SGHAT and FQNNGV. Trimming at V came to 1 base and at J to 4 bases, leaving 7 bases not matched to a gene.

Remarks on this clone: The same CDR3 arises from other DNA sequences in this sample as well. The V and J genes are TRBV5-4 and TRBJ1-6; 7 nucleotides agree with TRBD1. Per the germline V gene, CDR1 is SGHNT and CDR2 is YYREEE (reference sequence). V trimming: 4 bases; J trimming: 5 bases; junction bases outside the gene matches: 3. The CDR3 contains 14 residues. The CDR3 region has the DNA TGTGCCAGCAGCCAGGGACAGAATAATTCACCCCTCCACTTT. Its protein is CASSQGQNNSPLHF.

The rearrangement joins TRBV10-2 to TRBJ1-2; D is uncertain. The V and J ends lost 7 bases and 5 bases respectively, with 11 bases between them. The germline V gene encodes CDR1 WSHSY and CDR2 SAAADI. The CDR3 has 12 amino acids. DNA of the CDR3: TGCGCCAGCATGGTAGACTCGTATGGCTACACCTTC. Its translation: CASMVDSYGYTF.

The J gene is TRBJ2-1, the V gene TRBV4-2; TRBD2 agrees at 8 bases. V lost 0 bases to trimming and J lost 3 bases; unmatched junction nucleotides: 10. The CDR3 is 18 amino acids. Per germline, CDR1 LGHNA and CDR2 YNFKEQ. The CDR3 nucleotides read TGTGCCAGCAGCCAAGATGGGGGCGCGGGGGGTAACTACAATGAGCAGTTCTTC. This codes for CASSQDGGAGGNYNEQFF.

The rearrangement uses TRBV18 and TRBJ2-7; 9 bases are shared with TRBD1. V gave up 3 bases and J gave up 4 bases; unmatched junction bases: 7. CDR1 is KGHSH, CDR2 LQKENI, per germline. This CDR3 is 15 amino acids long. Written as DNA, the CDR3 is TGTGCCAGCTCACCCCCGGGACAGGGCGTGTACGAGCAGTACTTC. The encoded protein is CASSPPGQGVYEQYF.

V is TRBV11-3 and J is TRBJ2-6; D may be TRBD2 (5 bases). CDR1 is SGHNT and CDR2 is YENEEA in the germline V gene. V dropped 0 bases and J dropped 0 bases, with 12 bases sitting between them. CDR3 length: 18 residues. CDR3 amino acids: CASSLEGSGGSGANVLTF. The CDR3, as DNA: TGTGCCAGCAGCTTAGAGGGTTCTGGAGGCTCTGGGGCCAACGTCCTGACTTTC.

The rearrangement uses TRBV19 and TRBJ2-3; tentative D call: TRBD1 (6 bases). CDR1 and CDR2 (germline): LNHDA, SQIVND (reference sequence). Trimming shortened V by 5 bases and J by 3 bases, and 9 bases separated the two germline ends. CDR3 size: 13 residues. CDR3 nucleotide sequence: TGTGCCAGTAGTTGGACAGTAACAGATACGCAGTATTTT. This translates into CASSWTVTDTQYF.

The V call is TRBV4-1, the J call TRBJ1-6; D possibly corresponds to TRBD1 (5 bases). This CDR3 region has 16 residues. Per the germline V gene, CDR1 is MGHRA and CDR2 is YSYEKL. V gave up 0 bases and J gave up 9 bases, with 15 bases separating them. This chain's CDR3 is CASSQDVGRVSSPLHF. The CDR3 coding sequence is TGCGCCAGCAGCCAAGATGTGGGCAGGGTTAGTTCACCCCTCCACTTT.

The rearrangement uses TRBV7-2 and TRBJ1-6; no definite D call. The germline CDR1 and CDR2 sequences are SGHTA and FQGNSA. The CDR3 sequence is 15 residues long. Trimming cost V 5 bases and J 11 bases, with 19 bases left between them. CDR3 bases: TGTGCCAGCAGCGCTACGGGGAGGGTCGGGCCACCCCTCCACTTT. Its protein is CASSATGRVGPPLHF.

The genes are TRBV2 and TRBJ2-7, with D tentatively TRBD1 (5 bases). This CDR3 contains 14 residues. V was cut by 6 bases and J by 3 bases, with 15 bases left in between. Germline V gene data show CDR1 as SNHLY and CDR2 as FYNNEI. CDR3 residues: CASSLDRWDYEQYF. The CDR3 DNA reads TGTGCCAGCAGCCTTGACAGATGGGACTACGAGCAGTACTTC.

This clone was seen a few times. CDR3 DNA sequence: TGTGCCAGCAGTGCGGGACTCTTCGCGAACACCGGGGAGCTGTTTTTT. Translating it yields CASSAGLFANTGELFF. This chain uses TRBV6-6 with TRBJ2-2; TRBD2 is a possible D gene (6 bases). There are 16 residues in the CDR3. CDR1 and CDR2 from the germline V gene are MNHNY and SVGAGI (reference sequence). V lost 5 bases and J lost 0, with 13 bases in between.

The chain couples TRBV6-5 to TRBJ2-7; D is perhaps TRBD2 (5 bases). Germline V gene lookup returns CDR1 MNHEY and CDR2 SVGAGI. The CDR3 has 13 residues. The V end lost 2 bases, the J end lost 4 bases, and 9 bases lay between the germline ends. CDR3 DNA: TGTGCCAGCAGTTACGGTGCGGGTTACGAGCAGTACTTC. It encodes CASSYGAGYEQYF.

V usage is TRBV25-1 and J usage is TRBJ1-4; 9 nucleotides line up with TRBD1. The trim removed 7 bases at V and 7 bases at J, leaving 7 bases unmatched. Germline-derived CDR1 and CDR2 are MGHDK and SYGVNS. This CDR3 is 14 amino acids long. The CDR3 region has the DNA TGTGCCAGCACAACCGGGACAGGGATTGAAAAACTGTTTTTT. Its translation: CASTTGTGIEKLFF.

The chain combines TRBV5-4 with TRBJ2-7; TRBD1 is a possible D gene (6 bases). The V gene's germline CDR1 is SGHNT and CDR2 YYREEE (reference sequence). The CDR3 extends over 14 amino acids. V lost 1 base to trimming and J lost 4 bases, with 12 bases between them. The CDR3: CASSLKDSKYEQYF. For the CDR3, the DNA is TGTGCCAGCAGCTTGAAGGACAGCAAGTACGAGCAGTACTTC.

This clone was recorded once. The junction shows a germline mismatch at one end, possibly a read error. The chain has TRBV5-6 and TRBJ1-2; TRBD1 matches at 9 bases. The length of the CDR3 is 11 residues. The germline V gene encodes CDR1 SGHDT and CDR2 YYEEEE. CDR3 sequence (DNA): TGTGCCAGCAGCTTTACAGGGGGCTTATCGTTC. Translating gives CASSFTGGLSF. Full variable domain (remainder filled in from reference TRBV5-6 and TRBJ1-2): DAGVTQSPTHLIKTRGQQVTLRCSPKSGHDTVSWYQQALGQGPQFIFQYYEEEERQRGNFPDRFSGHQFPNYSSELNVNALLLGDSALYLCASSFTGGLSFGSGTRLTVV.

The V and J genes are TRBV7-2 and TRBJ1-2; perhaps TRBD1 as D (5 bases). Trimming left V 1 base short and J 4 bases short, with 13 bases between. The CDR3 has 15 amino acids. Germline V gives CDR1 SGHTA, CDR2 FQGNSA. This CDR3 is CASSLVVGGVYGYTF. The DNA for the CDR3 is TGTGCCAGCAGCTTAGTAGTGGGGGGGGTCTATGGCTACACCTTC. The variable domain in full, with the rest retrieved from reference TRBV7-2 and TRBJ1-2, is GAGVSQSPSNKVTEKGKDVELRCDPISGHTALYWYRQSLGQGLEFLIYFQGNSAPDKSGLPSDRFSAERTGGSVSTLTIQRTQQEDSAVYLCASSLVVGGVYGYTFGSGTRLTVV.

This clone has a handful of counts. This sequence joins TRBV6-5 and TRBJ1-5; TRBD1 aligns across 10 bases. Trimming cost V 5 bases and J 6 bases; bases outside gene matches: 7. Germline CDR1 MNHEY, CDR2 SVGAGI. The CDR3 runs 15 residues. The CDR3 loop is CASSPLDRGGQPQHF. The CDR3 DNA reads as TGTGCCAGCAGTCCCTTGGACAGGGGGGGTCAGCCCCAGCATTTT.

The rearrangement links TRBV2 to TRBJ2-7; TRBD1 aligns across 8 bases. CDR1 and CDR2 (germline): SNHLY, FYNNEI. This CDR3 is 13 amino acids long. V shed 4 bases, J shed 4 bases, and the junction held 3 bases outside the gene matches. This CDR3 reads CASSVDRGYEQYF. The CDR3 coding sequence is TGTGCCAGCAGTGTAGACAGGGGTTACGAGCAGTACTTC.

The V call is TRBV19, the J call TRBJ1-5; D unclear. This CDR3 contains 15 residues. Trimming pared 1 base from V and 7 bases from J, leaving 14 bases between. Germline loops: CDR1 LNHDA, CDR2 SQIVND (reference sequence). This CDR3 is CASSIALPGRQPQHF. CDR3 sequence (DNA): TGTGCCAGTAGTATAGCTCTACCCGGGAGGCAGCCCCAGCATTTT.

The rearrangement links TRBV4-3 to TRBJ2-5; 7 bases map to TRBD1. The J call is doubtful: the DNA matches TRBJ2-7 better. CDR3 length: 16 residues. Germline CDR1 is LGHNA and CDR2 is YSLEER. The DNA for the CDR3 is TGCGCCAGCAGCCAAGATAGAGGGGGCAGGCCCTACGAGCAGTACTTC. Protein product: CASSQDRGGRPYEQYF.

The chain joins TRBV9 to TRBJ2-5, with 9 bases identical to TRBD1. Germline V gene data show CDR1 as SGDLS and CDR2 as YYNGEE. This CDR3 has 15 amino acids. J was trimmed by 5 bases and V by 0 bases; bases with no gene match: 5. CDR3 amino acids: CASSVVGTGWETQYF. CDR3 DNA sequence: TGTGCCAGCAGCGTAGTGGGGACAGGGTGGGAGACCCAGTACTTC.

CDR3 in amino acids: CARDQKRQETQYF. The CDR3 nucleotides read TGCGCCAGGGACCAAAAGCGGCAAGAGACCCAGTACTTC. The V gene is TRBV5-1, the J gene TRBJ2-5; a possible D gene is TRBD2 (5 bases). Trimming took off 8 bases at V and 2 bases at J, with 13 bases between the two ends. The germline V gene encodes CDR1 SGHRS and CDR2 YFSETQ. The CDR3 runs 13 residues. The full variable domain, completed using reference TRBV5-1 and TRBJ2-5, is KAGVTQTPRYLIKTRGQQVTLSCSPISGHRSVSWYQQTPGQGLQFLFEYFSETQRNKGNFPGRFSGRQFSNSRSEMNVSTLELGDSALYLCARDQKRQETQYFGPGTRLLVL.

The chain employs TRBV30 and TRBJ2-1; 7 bases are a match to TRBD1. The CDR3 is 14 amino acids. V dropped 8 bases and J dropped 3; count of bases not matched to a gene: 10. Germline V lookup: CDR1 GTSNPN, CDR2 SVGIG (reference sequence). CDR3 residues: CAGLRDRLYNEQFF. CDR3 nucleotide sequence: TGTGCCGGACTCCGGGACAGACTCTACAATGAGCAGTTCTTC.